Each of the 21 T cell receptor beta chains below was sequenced from the same sample in a study of T cells in Graves' hyperthyroidism and ophthalmopathy. TCR beta CDR3 regions were amplified from RNA. A set of HTBI primers served as the primers for a first-round RT-PCR of the TCR CDR3. TCRdb fed the multiplex PCR reads into MiXCR, producing one record per CDR3 protein. The sample lists 300,000 to 350,000 distinct CDR3 sequences, around 20% occurring once. The sample taken for sequencing was blood. The receptors were sampled from a woman aged 50 to 65 with Graves' hyperthyroidism.

This clonotype was detected many times. This chain connects TRBV24-1 to TRBJ2-1; 13 nucleotides agree with TRBD2. The CDR3 totals 16 residues. With V trimmed by 3 bases and J by 10 bases, 8 bases remained unmatched. Germline CDR1 KGHDR, CDR2 SFDVKD. The CDR3 DNA sequence: TGTGCCACCAGTGATACCGGACTAGCGGGAGATTGGGAGCAGTTCTTC. Protein: CATSDTGLAGDWEQFF.

J is TRBJ1-5 and V is TRBV19; D is unclear. V lost 5 bases and J 6 bases, leaving 20 bases between the germline ends. This CDR3 is 16 amino acids long. Per the germline V gene, CDR1 is LNHDA and CDR2 is SQIVND (reference sequence). The CDR3 here is CASSRVSVQIGQPQHF. CDR3 DNA sequence: TGTGCCAGTAGTCGGGTTTCGGTACAGATCGGTCAGCCCCAGCATTTT.

This chain joins TRBV9 and TRBJ2-3; 11 bases map to TRBD2. V shed 0 bases, J shed 8 bases, and the junction held 8 bases outside the gene matches. This CDR3 is 16 amino acids long. Germline V gene data show CDR1 as SGDLS and CDR2 as YYNGEE. CDR3: CASSVEGTSGRGTQYF. As DNA, the CDR3 is TGTGCCAGCAGCGTAGAAGGAACTAGCGGGAGAGGTACGCAGTATTTT.

This clonotype was counted ten times or more. The chain uses TRBV29-1 and TRBJ2-3; weak D call: TRBD1 (5 bases). Between the trimmed V and J ends, which lost 4 bases and 2 bases, there was a span of 19 bases. This CDR3 is 16 amino acids long. Germline V gene data show CDR1 as SQVTM and CDR2 as ANQGSEA. The CDR3 here is CSVVFIGKGLTDTQYF. Here the CDR3 DNA reads TGCAGCGTTGTTTTTATAGGGAAGGGGCTCACAGATACGCAGTATTTT.

This clonotype was observed a few times. The chain has TRBV30 and TRBJ1-1; D unclear. The CDR3 is 13 residues long. CDR1 is GTSNPN and CDR2 is SVGIG in the germline V gene (reference sequence). V dropped 3 bases and J dropped 3 bases, with 11 bases sitting between them. CDR3 in DNA: TGTGCCTGGAGCCCCAGGAGTTACACTGAAGCTTTCTTT. This encodes CAWSPRSYTEAFF.

Many counts were recorded for this clonotype. The chain is built from TRBV2 and TRBJ1-2; TRBD1 matches 7 bases. This CDR3 is 12 amino acids long. Germline lookup yields CDR1 SNHLY and CDR2 FYNNEI. J gave up 8 bases and V 6 bases, and 6 bases lay outside the gene matches. The CDR3 sequence is CASSGTDSGYTF. The CDR3 DNA sequence: TGTGCCAGCAGCGGGACAGACTCAGGCTACACCTTC.

This clonotype was picked up a small number of times. This chain links TRBV9 with TRBJ2-5; D call uncertain. This CDR3 is 13 amino acids long. V lost 3 bases, J lost 5 bases, and 11 bases lay in between. Germline V CDR1 and CDR2: SGDLS, YYNGEE. This CDR3 reads CASSGPRVETQYF. The DNA for the CDR3 is TGTGCCAGCAGCGGCCCAAGGGTCGAGACCCAGTACTTC.

This clonotype was seen repeatedly, ten times or more. The chain couples TRBV5-5 to TRBJ1-1; D gene unclear. Per germline, CDR1 SGHKS and CDR2 YYEKEE (reference sequence). With 0 bases removed from V and 0 bases from J, the gap between germline ends came to 6 bases. This CDR3 is built from 14 residues. The CDR3 DNA is TGTGCCAGCAGCTTGGACACGATGAACACTGAAGCTTTCTTT. It translates to CASSLDTMNTEAFF.

This clonotype came up many times. The chain recombines TRBV7-2 with TRBJ2-2; the match to TRBD2 covers 10 bases. This CDR3 contains 16 residues. V was pared by 8 bases and J by 10 bases, with 16 bases of the junction left unmatched. The germline V gene encodes CDR1 SGHTA and CDR2 FQGNSA. The CDR3 here is CASGRERGGLSVELFF. The CDR3 nucleotides read TGTGCCAGCGGGCGGGAGCGGGGGGGCCTTTCCGTGGAGCTGTTTTTT.

In this sample, this clonotype turned up many times. The chain couples TRBV20-1 to TRBJ2-3, with D unclear. CDR1 DFQATT and CDR2 SNEGSKA come from the germline V gene (reference sequence). This CDR3 has 16 residues. V lost 6 bases, J lost 2 bases, and 21 bases lay in between. CDR3 amino acids: CSALGPLLIPTDTQYF. The DNA for the CDR3 is TGCAGTGCCCTAGGCCCACTCCTTATCCCCACAGATACGCAGTATTTT.

This clonotype was seen ten or more times. The gene calls are TRBV7-9 and TRBJ1-3; no definite D call. Germline CDR1 SEHNR, CDR2 FQNEAQ (reference sequence). The CDR3 runs 15 residues. The V and J ends lost 5 bases and 4 bases respectively, with 15 bases between them. This CDR3 is CASSPPRRIGNTIYF. DNA for the CDR3: TGTGCCAGCAGCCCCCCAAGGCGAATCGGAAACACCATATATTTT. Variable domain in full (rest from reference TRBV7-9 and TRBJ1-3): DTGVSQNPRHKITKRGQNVTFRCDPISEHNRLYWYRQTLGQGPEFLTYFQNEAQLEKSRLLSDRFSAERPKGSFSTLEIQRTEQGDSAMYLCASSPPRRIGNTIYFGEGSWLTVV.

The table lists this clonotype with many counts. V and J are TRBV20-1 and TRBJ2-2, with D possibly matching TRBD1 (5 bases). V was shortened by 0 bases and J by 7 bases, with 12 bases between the two germline ends. Germline lookup yields CDR1 DFQATT and CDR2 SNEGSKA (reference sequence). This CDR3 has 14 amino acids. Here the CDR3 DNA reads TGCAGTGCTAGAGATCGCAGGGATGTCGGGGAGCTGTTTTTT. This translates into CSARDRRDVGELFF.

This clonotype appeared many times. The rearrangement links TRBV6-1 to TRBJ2-2; D may correspond to TRBD1 or TRBD2 (5 bases each). Trimming cost V 6 bases and J 6 bases, with 17 bases left between them. Germline V CDR1 and CDR2: MNHNS, SASEGT. CDR3 size: 15 residues. The CDR3 loop is CASSNGASLAGELFF. The CDR3 DNA reads as TGTGCCAGCAGCAACGGGGCCTCCCTGGCCGGGGAGCTGTTTTTT.

This clonotype was seen a few times. This chain links TRBV30 with TRBJ2-6, with D possibly being TRBD2 (5 bases). CDR1 GTSNPN and CDR2 SVGIG come from the germline V gene (reference sequence). Trimming pared 3 bases from V and 0 bases from J, leaving 12 bases between. The CDR3 is 16 amino acids. This chain's CDR3 is CAWRGLRGSGANVLTF. Here the CDR3 DNA reads TGTGCCTGGAGGGGTCTACGGGGCTCTGGGGCCAACGTCCTGACTTTC.

At least ten counts were recorded for this clonotype. V is TRBV2 and J is TRBJ1-1, with a weak D call TRBD1 (5 bases). V dropped 6 bases and J dropped 7 bases, with 6 bases sitting between them. The V gene's germline CDR1 is SNHLY and CDR2 FYNNEI. There are 10 residues in the CDR3. The CDR3 reads CASRGVEAFF. CDR3 DNA: TGTGCCAGCAGAGGGGTTGAAGCTTTCTTT.

This clonotype was picked up many times. The V gene is TRBV5-4, the J gene TRBJ1-2; no clear D gene. The CDR3 has 14 amino acids. Germline-derived CDR1 and CDR2 are SGHNT and YYREEE (reference sequence). With 4 bases removed from V and 4 bases from J, the gap between germline ends came to 14 bases. DNA for the CDR3: TGTGCCAGCAGCCGGTACTTACGGAGCTATGGCTACACCTTC. As protein: CASSRYLRSYGYTF. The full variable domain, rest sourced from reference TRBV5-4 and TRBJ1-2, is ETGVTQSPTHLIKTRGQQVTLRCSSQSGHNTVSWYQQALGQGPQFIFQYYREEENGRGNFPPRFSGLQFPNYSSELNVNALELDDSALYLCASSRYLRSYGYTFGSGTRLTVV.

This clonotype was observed a few times. The genes are TRBV6-1 and TRBJ1-3; D gene unclear. Per germline, CDR1 MNHNS and CDR2 SASEGT. The CDR3 has 13 amino acids. Trimming took 7 bases from V and 2 from J, leaving 9 bases between them. CDR3 amino acids: CASTSNTGNTIYF. The CDR3 nucleotides read TGTGCCAGCACCTCGAATACTGGAAACACCATATATTTT.

The rearrangement joins TRBV20-1 to TRBJ1-2, with D unclear. V lost 0 bases and J 4 bases, leaving 18 bases between the germline ends. This CDR3 is 16 amino acids long. CDR1 and CDR2 from the germline V gene are DFQATT and SNEGSKA (reference sequence). As DNA, the CDR3 is TGCAGTGCTAGAGATCGAAAAAGCCGGGGATCCTATGGCTACACCTTC. Amino acid sequence: CSARDRKSRGSYGYTF.

The count of this clonotype is one. The genes are TRBV11-2 and TRBJ2-7; D gene uncertain. The V end was cut by 0 bases, the J end by 0 bases, with 9 bases between. CDR3 size: 15 residues. Germline CDR1 reads SGHAT; CDR2 reads FQNNGV. The CDR3 sequence is CASSLEVPDSYEQYF. CDR3 sequence (DNA): TGTGCCAGCAGCTTAGAAGTGCCTGACTCCTACGAGCAGTACTTC.

CDR3 DNA sequence: TGCAGTGCTAGAGATCATGGGGGGGGCTTAAATGAGCAGTTCTTC. As protein: CSARDHGGGLNEQFF. The chain links TRBV20-1 to TRBJ2-1, with D perhaps matching TRBD2 (7 bases). The CDR3 length is 15 residues. Trimming pared 0 bases from V and 7 bases from J, leaving 16 bases between. CDR1 is DFQATT and CDR2 is SNEGSKA in the germline V gene (reference sequence).

This clonotype occurred a few times. This may be a read error: a much more frequent sequence differs by one nucleotide. This chain links TRBV20-1 with TRBJ1-6; D ambiguous. The CDR3 length is 11 residues. The V gene's germline CDR1 is DFQATT and CDR2 SNEGSKA (reference sequence). The chain's CDR3 is CNARVGSPLHF. The CDR3 bases are TGCAATGCTAGAGTTGGTTCACCCCTCCACTTT.